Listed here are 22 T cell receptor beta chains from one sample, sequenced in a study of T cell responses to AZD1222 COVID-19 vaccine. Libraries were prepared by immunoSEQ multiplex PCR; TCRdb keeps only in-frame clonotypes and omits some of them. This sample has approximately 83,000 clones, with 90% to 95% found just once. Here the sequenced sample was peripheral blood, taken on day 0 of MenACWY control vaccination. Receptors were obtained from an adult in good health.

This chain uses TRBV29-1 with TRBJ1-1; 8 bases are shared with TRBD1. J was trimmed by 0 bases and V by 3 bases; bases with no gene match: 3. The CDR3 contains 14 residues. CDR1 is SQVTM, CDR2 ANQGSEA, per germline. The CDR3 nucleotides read TGCAGCGTTGATAGACAGGGGCTGAACACTGAAGCTTTCTTT. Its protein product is CSVDRQGLNTEAFF.

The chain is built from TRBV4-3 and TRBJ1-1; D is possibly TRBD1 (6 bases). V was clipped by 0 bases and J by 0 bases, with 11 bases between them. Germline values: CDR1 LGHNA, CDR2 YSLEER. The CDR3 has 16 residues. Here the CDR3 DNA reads TGCGCCAGCAGCCAAGAAGAGGACAGCATGAACACTGAAGCTTTCTTT. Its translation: CASSQEEDSMNTEAFF.

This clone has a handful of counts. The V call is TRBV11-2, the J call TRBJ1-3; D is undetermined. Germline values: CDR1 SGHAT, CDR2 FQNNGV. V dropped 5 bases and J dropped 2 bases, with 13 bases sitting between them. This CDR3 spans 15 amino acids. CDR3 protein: CASSPSARPGNTIYF. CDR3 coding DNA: TGTGCCAGCAGCCCCTCCGCTCGTCCTGGAAACACCATATATTTT.

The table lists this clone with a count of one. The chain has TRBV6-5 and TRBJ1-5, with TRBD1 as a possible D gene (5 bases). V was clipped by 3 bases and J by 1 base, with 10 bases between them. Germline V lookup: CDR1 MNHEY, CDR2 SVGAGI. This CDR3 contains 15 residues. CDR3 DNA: TGTGCCAGCAGTTATAGTTCAGGGAGCAATCAGCCCCAGCATTTT. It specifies CASSYSSGSNQPQHF.

The CDR3 region is CATGSGRALQETQYF. The DNA for the CDR3 is TGTGCCACGGGCAGCGGGAGGGCCCTCCAAGAGACCCAGTACTTC. The chain links TRBV2 to TRBJ2-5; 10 bases are shared with TRBD2. The CDR3 has 15 residues. Trimming removed 10 bases from V and 1 base from J; junction bases left unmatched: 9. Germline V CDR1 and CDR2: SNHLY, FYNNEI. The complete variable domain, with remaining parts taken from reference TRBV2 and TRBJ2-5, reads EPEVTQTPSHQVTQMGQEVILRCVPISNHLYFYWYRQILGQKVEFLVSFYNNEISEKSEIFDDQFSVERPDGSNFTLKIRSTKLEDSAMYFCATGSGRALQETQYFGPGTRLLVL.

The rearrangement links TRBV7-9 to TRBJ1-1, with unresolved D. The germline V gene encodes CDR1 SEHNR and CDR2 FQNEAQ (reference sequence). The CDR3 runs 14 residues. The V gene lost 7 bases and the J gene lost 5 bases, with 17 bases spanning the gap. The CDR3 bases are TGTGCCAGCACTCACCTAGACCGAACAACTGAAGCTTTCTTT. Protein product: CASTHLDRTTEAFF.

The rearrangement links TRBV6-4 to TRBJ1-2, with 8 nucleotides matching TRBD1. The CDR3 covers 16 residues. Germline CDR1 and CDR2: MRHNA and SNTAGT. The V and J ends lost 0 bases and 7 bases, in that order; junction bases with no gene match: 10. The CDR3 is CASSDSINRGRSGYTF. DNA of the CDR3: TGTGCCAGCAGTGACTCAATCAACAGGGGGAGAAGTGGCTACACCTTC.

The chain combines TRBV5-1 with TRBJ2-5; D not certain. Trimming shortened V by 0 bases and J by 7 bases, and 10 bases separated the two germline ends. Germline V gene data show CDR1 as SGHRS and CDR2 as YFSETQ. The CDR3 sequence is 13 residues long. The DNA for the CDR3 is TGCGCCAGCAGCTTGGCCACGGACGGGACCCAGTACTTC. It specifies CASSLATDGTQYF.

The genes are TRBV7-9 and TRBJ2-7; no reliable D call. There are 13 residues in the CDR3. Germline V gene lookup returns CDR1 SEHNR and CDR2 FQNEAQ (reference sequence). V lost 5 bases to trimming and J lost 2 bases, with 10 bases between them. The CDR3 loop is CASSPDQPYEQYF. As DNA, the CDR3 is TGTGCCAGCAGCCCCGATCAACCCTACGAGCAGTACTTC. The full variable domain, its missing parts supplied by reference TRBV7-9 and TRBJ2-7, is DTGVSQNPRHKITKRGQNVTFRCDPISEHNRLYWYRQTLGQGPEFLTYFQNEAQLEKSRLLSDRFSAERPKGSFSTLEIQRTEQGDSAMYLCASSPDQPYEQYFGPGTRLTVT.

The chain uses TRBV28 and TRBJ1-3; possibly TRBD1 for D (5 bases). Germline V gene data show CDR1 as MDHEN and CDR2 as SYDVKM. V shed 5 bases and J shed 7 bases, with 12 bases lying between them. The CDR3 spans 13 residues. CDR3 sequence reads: CASSLARGNTIYF. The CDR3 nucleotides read TGTGCCAGCAGTCTCGCCCGGGGGAACACCATATATTTT. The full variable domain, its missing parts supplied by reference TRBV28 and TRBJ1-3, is DVKVTQSSRYLVKRTGEKVFLECVQDMDHENMFWYRQDPGLGLRLIYFSYDVKMKEKGDIPEGYSVSREKKERFSLILESASTNQTSMYLCASSLARGNTIYFGEGSWLTVV.

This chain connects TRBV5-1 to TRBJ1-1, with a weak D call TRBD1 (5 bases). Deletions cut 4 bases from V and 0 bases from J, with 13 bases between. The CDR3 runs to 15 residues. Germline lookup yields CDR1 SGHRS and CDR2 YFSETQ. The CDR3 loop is CASSTQTVMNTEAFF. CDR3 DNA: TGCGCCAGCAGCACCCAGACAGTGATGAACACTGAAGCTTTCTTT.

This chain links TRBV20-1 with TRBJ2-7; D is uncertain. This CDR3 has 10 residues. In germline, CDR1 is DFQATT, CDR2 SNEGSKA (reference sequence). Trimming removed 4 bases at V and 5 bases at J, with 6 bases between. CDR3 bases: TGCAGTGCTACTAGGGACGAGCAGTACTTC. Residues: CSATRDEQYF.

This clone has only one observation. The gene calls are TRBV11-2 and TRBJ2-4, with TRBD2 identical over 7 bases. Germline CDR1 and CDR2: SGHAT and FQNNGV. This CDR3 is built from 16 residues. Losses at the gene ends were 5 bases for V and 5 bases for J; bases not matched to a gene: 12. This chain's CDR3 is CASSKEGGSWENIQYF. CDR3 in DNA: TGTGCCAGCAGCAAAGAGGGCGGGAGTTGGGAAAACATTCAGTACTTC.

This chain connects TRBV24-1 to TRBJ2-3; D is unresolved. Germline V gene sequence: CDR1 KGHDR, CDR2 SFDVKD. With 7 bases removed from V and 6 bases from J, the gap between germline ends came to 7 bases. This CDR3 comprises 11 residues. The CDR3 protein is CATSESDTQYF. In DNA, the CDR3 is TGTGCCACCAGCGAAAGTGATACGCAGTATTTT.

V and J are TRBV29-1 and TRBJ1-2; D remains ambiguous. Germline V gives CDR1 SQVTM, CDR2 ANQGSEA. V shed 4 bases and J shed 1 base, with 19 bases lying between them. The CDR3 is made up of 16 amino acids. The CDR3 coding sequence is TGCAGCGTTGTACCCATCGGATCCGGAATTAACTATGGCTACACCTTC. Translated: CSVVPIGSGINYGYTF.

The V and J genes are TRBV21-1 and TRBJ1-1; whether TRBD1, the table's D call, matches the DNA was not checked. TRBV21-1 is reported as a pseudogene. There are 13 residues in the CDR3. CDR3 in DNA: TGTGCCAGCAGCAGATTAGGCAGGGTACGATCTTTCTTT. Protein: CASSRLGRVRSFF.

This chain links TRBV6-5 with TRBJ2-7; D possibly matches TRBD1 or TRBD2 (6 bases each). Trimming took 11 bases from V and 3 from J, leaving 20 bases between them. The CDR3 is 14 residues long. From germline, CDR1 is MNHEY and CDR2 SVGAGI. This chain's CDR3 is CASGGFSDGYEQYF. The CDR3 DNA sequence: TGTGCCTCCGGGGGCTTTTCTGACGGCTACGAGCAGTACTTC.

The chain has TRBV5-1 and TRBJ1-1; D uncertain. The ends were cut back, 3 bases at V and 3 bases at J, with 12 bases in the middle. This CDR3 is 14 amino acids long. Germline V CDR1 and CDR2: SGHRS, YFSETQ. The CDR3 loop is CASSYARIDTEAFF. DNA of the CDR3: TGCGCCAGCAGCTACGCCAGGATCGACACTGAAGCTTTCTTT. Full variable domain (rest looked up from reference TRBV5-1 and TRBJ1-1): KAGVTQTPRYLIKTRGQQVTLSCSPISGHRSVSWYQQTPGQGLQFLFEYFSETQRNKGNFPGRFSGRQFSNSRSEMNVSTLELGDSALYLCASSYARIDTEAFFGQGTRLTVV.

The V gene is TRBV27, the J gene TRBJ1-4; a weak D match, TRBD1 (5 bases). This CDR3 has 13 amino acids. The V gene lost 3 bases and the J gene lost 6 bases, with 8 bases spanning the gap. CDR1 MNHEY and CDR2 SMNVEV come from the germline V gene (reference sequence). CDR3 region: CASSLTAYEKLFF. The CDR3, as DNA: TGTGCCAGCAGTTTGACAGCCTATGAAAAACTGTTTTTT.

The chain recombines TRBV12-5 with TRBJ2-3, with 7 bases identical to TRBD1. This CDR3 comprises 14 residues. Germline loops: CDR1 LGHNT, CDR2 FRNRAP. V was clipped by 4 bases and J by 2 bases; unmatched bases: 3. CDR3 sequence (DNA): TGTGCTAGTGGTTCGGGACAGCCCACAGATACGCAGTATTTT. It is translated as CASGSGQPTDTQYF.

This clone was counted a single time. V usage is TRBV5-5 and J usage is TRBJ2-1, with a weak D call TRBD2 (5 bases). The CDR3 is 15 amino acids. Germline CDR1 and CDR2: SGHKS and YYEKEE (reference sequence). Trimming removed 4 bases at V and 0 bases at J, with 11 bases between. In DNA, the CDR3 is TGTGCCAGCAGCCCTACGGGGAGCTCCTACAATGAGCAGTTCTTC. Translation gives CASSPTGSSYNEQFF.

The CDR3, as DNA: TGCGCCAGCTCTAGCGGATACAATGAGCAGTTCTTC. Its protein product is CASSSGYNEQFF. V gene TRBV10-1 combines with J gene TRBJ2-1, with TRBD2 matching over 7 bases. V lost 8 bases and J lost 4; bases outside the gene matches: 2. There are 12 residues in the CDR3. CDR1 is WNHNN, CDR2 SYGVQD, per germline (reference sequence).